This record concerns one TCR beta chain sequence. Its antigen is still unknown. Qualities for individual bases were not recorded, and no much larger clone is one base off. The data were obtained in a study of blood T cell repertoires in COVID-19 (dated by TCRdb to 2018 to 2021). Background for the entire study: Samples covering the acute and convalescent phases of COVID-19 were provided by collaborators in the United States, Italy and Spain. The prospective study material was composed of cDNA or gDNA derived from T cells, B-cell-depleted T cells, or PBMCs. Deeply sampled blood TCRbeta repertoires from subjects exposed to, actively infected with, or recovered from COVID-19 were included in the dataset. The repertoires were made available in a free public database intended to serve as a resource for research on the immune response to SARS-CoV-2. The samples were drawn from the first 160 participants of the ongoing ImmuneRACE study and from about 1,200 subjects provided by 6 global collaborators. A de-identified subject ID, COVID-19 status, age in years and sex were almost always included in the sample metadata. HLA class I and class II types, where available, came from metadata supplied by the sample provider rather than from assay-based typing. Study-wide conclusions, independent of this receptor: How much clinical and demographic metadata was included differed by source and by participant, and the metadata was provided uncurated.

Samples from volunteer blood donors who had recovered from COVID-19 were contributed by a second Seattle source. Collaborating institutions collected whole blood in K2EDTA tubes following their own protocols. For TCRbeta analysis, collaborators shipped samples as frozen whole blood, isolated PBMCs, or DNA extracted from either of those sample types. For CDR1 and CDR2, the germline V gene lists MGHRA and YSYEKL. The CDR3 runs 17 amino acids, cysteine and phenylalanine included. CDR3 DNA only is kept here, 51 bases in frame from base 1. Relative to germline, V is 2 bases shorter and J is 1 base shorter, with 15 bases between their ends. TCRbeta CDR3 regions were amplified from genomic DNA by means of the immunoSEQ Assay, a bias-controlled multiplex PCR. As for the authors' bioinformatics: The number of nucleated cells in each sample was estimated by amplification of reference gene primers within the assay. To quantify the absolute abundance of each unique TCRbeta CDR3 rearrangement, sequence reads were collapsed and filtered. For each sample, productive Simpson clonality was calculated by taking the square root of Simpson's diversity index across productive rearrangements. Drawn from immuneACCESS, this table holds only the in-frame rearrangements with V and J called that TCRdb kept. Clones are partly lost; checked studies trace under half to an unresolved V gene and leave the rest unexplained. That table furnishes V, J and clone size, whereas the DNA furnished D and trimming. The sample data list more than 120,000 clones, and 80% to 90% of these were observed just once. Jointly, the top ten make up roughly 37% of the sample.

The clonotype originates from a man in his forties or fifties who had recovered from COVID-19. Sequencing was carried out using peripheral blood. The sequence joins TRBV4-1 to TRBJ2-1; the D region possibly corresponds to TRBD1 (5 bases align). The CDR3 corresponds to CASSQTQGLRSYNEQFF. The DNA sequence follows: TGCGCCAGCAGCCAAACTCAGGGTTTACGGTCCTACAATGAGCAGTTCTTC.